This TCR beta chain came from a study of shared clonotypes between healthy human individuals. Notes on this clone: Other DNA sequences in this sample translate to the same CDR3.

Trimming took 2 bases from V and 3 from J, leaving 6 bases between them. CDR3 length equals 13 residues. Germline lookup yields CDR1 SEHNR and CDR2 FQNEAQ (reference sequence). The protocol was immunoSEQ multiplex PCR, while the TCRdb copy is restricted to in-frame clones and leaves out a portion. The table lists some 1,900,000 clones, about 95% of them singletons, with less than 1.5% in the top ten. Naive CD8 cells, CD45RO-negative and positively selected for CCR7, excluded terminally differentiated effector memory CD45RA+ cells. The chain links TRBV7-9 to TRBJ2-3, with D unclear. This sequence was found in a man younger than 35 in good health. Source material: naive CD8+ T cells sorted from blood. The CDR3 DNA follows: TGTGCCAGCAGCTTACCGGCGACAGATACGCAGTATTTT. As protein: CASSLPATDTQYF.